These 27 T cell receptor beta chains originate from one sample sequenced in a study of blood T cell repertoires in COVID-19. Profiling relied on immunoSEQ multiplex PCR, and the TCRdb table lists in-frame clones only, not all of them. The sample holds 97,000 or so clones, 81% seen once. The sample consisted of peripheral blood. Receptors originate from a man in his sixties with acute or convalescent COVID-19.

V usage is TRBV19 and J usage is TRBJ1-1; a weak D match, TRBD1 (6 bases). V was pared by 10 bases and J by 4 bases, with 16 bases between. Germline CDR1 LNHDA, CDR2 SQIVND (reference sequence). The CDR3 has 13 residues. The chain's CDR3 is CATRGQKGTEAFF. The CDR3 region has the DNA TGTGCCACCAGGGGTCAGAAAGGCACTGAAGCTTTCTTT.

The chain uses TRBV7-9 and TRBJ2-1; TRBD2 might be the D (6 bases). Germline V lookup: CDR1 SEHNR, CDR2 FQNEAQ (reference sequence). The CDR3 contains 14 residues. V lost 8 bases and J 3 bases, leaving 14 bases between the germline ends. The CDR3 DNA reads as TGTGCCAGCTCTCAGTCGGGAGTCTACAATGAGCAGTTCTTC. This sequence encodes CASSQSGVYNEQFF. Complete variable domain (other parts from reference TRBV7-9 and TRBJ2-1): DTGVSQNPRHKITKRGQNVTFRCDPISEHNRLYWYRQTLGQGPEFLTYFQNEAQLEKSRLLSDRFSAERPKGSFSTLEIQRTEQGDSAMYLCASSQSGVYNEQFFGPGTRLTVL.

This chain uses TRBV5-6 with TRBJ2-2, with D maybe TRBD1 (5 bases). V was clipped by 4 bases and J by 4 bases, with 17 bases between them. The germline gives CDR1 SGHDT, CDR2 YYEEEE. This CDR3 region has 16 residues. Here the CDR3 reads CASSGASRTSTGELFF. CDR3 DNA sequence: TGTGCCAGCAGCGGGGCCTCGCGGACATCCACCGGGGAGCTGTTTTTT.

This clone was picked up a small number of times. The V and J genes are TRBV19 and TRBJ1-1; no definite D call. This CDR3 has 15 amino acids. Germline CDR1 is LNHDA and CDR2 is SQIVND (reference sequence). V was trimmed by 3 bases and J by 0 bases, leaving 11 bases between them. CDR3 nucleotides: TGTGCCAGTAGTATGGGTACTAAAGTGAACACTGAAGCTTTCTTT. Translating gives CASSMGTKVNTEAFF.

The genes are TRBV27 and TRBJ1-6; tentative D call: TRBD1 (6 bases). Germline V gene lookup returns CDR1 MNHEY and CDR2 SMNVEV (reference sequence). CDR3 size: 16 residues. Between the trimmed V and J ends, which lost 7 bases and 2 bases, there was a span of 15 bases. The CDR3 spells CASILRGGTYNSPLHF. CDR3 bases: TGTGCCAGCATACTGAGGGGGGGCACCTATAATTCACCCCTCCACTTT.

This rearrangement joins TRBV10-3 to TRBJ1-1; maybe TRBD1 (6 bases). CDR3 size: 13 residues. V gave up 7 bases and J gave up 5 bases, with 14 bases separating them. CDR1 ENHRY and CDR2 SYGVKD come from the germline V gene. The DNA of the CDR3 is TGTGCCATCACAGGGGCGTTGGAGACTGAAGCTTTCTTT. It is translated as CAITGALETEAFF.

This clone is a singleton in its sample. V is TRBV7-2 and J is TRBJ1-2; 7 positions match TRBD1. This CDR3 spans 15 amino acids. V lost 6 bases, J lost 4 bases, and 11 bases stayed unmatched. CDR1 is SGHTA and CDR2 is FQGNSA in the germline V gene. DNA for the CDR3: TGTGCCAGCAGTTACTCCCCAGGGGGAGCCTATGGCTACACCTTC. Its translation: CASSYSPGGAYGYTF.

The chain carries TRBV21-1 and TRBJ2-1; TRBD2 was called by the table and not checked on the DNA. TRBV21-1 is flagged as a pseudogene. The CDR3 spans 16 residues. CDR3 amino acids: CASSKAGTSKVHEQFF. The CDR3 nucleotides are TGTGCCAGCAGCAAAGCAGGGACTAGCAAGGTTCATGAGCAGTTCTTC.

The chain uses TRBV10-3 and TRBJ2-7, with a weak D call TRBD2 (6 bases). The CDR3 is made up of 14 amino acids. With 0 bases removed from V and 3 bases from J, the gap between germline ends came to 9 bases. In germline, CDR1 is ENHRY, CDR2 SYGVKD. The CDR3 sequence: CAISESGDFYEQYF. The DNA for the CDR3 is TGTGCCATCAGTGAGTCGGGGGACTTCTACGAGCAGTACTTC.

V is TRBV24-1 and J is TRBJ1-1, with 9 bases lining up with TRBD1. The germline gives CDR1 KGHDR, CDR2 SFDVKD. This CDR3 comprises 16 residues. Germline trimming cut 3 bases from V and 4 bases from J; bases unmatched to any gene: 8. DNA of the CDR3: TGTGCCACCAGTGATGGCGGACAGGGGAGGGCCACTGAAGCTTTCTTT. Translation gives CATSDGGQGRATEAFF.

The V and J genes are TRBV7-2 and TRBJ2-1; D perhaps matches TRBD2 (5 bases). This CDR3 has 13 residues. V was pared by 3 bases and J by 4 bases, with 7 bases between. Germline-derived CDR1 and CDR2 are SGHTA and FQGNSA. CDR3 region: CASSLDLYNEQFF. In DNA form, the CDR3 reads TGTGCCAGCAGCTTGGACTTGTACAATGAGCAGTTCTTC.

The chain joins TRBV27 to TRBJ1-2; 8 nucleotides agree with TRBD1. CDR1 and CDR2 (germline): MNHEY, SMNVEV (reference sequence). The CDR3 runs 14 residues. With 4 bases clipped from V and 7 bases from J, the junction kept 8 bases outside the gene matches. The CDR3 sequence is CASSYGQGASGYTF. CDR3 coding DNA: TGTGCCAGCAGTTACGGTCAGGGGGCAAGTGGCTACACCTTC.

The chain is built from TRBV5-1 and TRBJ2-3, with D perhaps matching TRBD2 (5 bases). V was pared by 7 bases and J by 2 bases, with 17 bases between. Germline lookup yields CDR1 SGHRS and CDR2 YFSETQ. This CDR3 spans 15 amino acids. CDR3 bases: TGCGCCAGCTCCCTGCCAGCGGAGTACACAGATACGCAGTATTTT. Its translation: CASSLPAEYTDTQYF.

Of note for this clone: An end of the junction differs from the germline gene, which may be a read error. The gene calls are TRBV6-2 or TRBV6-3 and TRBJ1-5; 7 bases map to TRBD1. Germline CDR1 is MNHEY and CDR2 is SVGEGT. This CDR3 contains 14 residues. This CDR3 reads CASSYVGGNQPQHF. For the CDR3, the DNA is TGTGCCAGCAGTTACGTAGGGGGCAACCAGCCCCAGCATTTT.

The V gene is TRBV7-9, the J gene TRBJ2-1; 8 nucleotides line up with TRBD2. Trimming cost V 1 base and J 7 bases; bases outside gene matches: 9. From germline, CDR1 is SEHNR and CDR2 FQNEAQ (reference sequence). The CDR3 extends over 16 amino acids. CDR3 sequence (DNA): TGTGCCAGCAGCTTAGGAGATAGCGGGGCGAGAAATGAGCAGTTCTTC. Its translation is CASSLGDSGARNEQFF.

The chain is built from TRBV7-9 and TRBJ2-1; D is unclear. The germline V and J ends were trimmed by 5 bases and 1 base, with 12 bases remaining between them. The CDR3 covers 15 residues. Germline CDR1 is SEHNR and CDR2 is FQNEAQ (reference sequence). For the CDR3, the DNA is TGTGCCAGCAGCCCTGCCCTAGGATCCTACAATGAGCAGTTCTTC. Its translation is CASSPALGSYNEQFF. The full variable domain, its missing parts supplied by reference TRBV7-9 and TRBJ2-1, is DTGVSQNPRHKITKRGQNVTFRCDPISEHNRLYWYRQTLGQGPEFLTYFQNEAQLEKSRLLSDRFSAERPKGSFSTLEIQRTEQGDSAMYLCASSPALGSYNEQFFGPGTRLTVL.

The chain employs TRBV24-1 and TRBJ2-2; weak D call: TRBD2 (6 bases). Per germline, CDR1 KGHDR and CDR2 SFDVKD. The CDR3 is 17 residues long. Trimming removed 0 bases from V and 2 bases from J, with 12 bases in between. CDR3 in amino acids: CATSDLSGGTNTGELFF. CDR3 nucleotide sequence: TGTGCCACCAGTGATTTGAGTGGCGGGACCAACACCGGGGAGCTGTTTTTT.

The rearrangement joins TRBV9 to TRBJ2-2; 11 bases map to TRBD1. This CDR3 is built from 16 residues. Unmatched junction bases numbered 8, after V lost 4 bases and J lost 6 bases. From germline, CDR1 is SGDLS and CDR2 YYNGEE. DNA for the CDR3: TGTGCCAGCAGCACCGGGACAGGGGGGTATCCCGGGGAGCTGTTTTTT. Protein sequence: CASSTGTGGYPGELFF. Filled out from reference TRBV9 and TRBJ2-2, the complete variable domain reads DSGVTQTPKHLITATGQRVTLRCSPRSGDLSVYWYQQSLDQGLQFLIQYYNGEERAKGNILERFSAQQFPDLHSELNLSSLELGDSALYFCASSTGTGGYPGELFFGEGSRLTVL.

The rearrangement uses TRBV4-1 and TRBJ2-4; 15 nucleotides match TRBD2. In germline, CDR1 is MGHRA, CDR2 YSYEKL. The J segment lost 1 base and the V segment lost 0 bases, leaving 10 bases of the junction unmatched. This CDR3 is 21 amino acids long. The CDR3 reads CASSQDIGLAGGREAKNIQYF. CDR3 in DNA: TGCGCCAGCAGCCAAGATATCGGACTAGCGGGAGGGCGGGAGGCCAAAAACATTCAGTACTTC.

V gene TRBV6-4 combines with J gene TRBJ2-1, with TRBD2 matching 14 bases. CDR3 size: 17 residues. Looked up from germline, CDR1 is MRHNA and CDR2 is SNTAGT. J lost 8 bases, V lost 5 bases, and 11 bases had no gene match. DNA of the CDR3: TGTGCCAGCAGTCCGATTCCGGGACTAGCGGGAGAGGATGAGCAGTTCTTC. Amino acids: CASSPIPGLAGEDEQFF.

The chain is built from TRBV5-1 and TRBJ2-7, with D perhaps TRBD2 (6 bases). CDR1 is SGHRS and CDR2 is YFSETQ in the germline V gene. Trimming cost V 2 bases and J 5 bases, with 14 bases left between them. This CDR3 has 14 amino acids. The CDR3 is CASSFGTPGDEQYV. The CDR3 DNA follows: TGCGCCAGCAGCTTTGGGACTCCTGGGGACGAGCAGTACGTC.

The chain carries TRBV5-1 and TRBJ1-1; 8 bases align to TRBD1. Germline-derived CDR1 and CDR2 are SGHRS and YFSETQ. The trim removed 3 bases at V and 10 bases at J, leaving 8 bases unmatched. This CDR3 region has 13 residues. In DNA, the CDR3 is TGCGCCAGCAGCTCCGACGCCACAGGGGGAGCTTTCTTT. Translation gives CASSSDATGGAFF.

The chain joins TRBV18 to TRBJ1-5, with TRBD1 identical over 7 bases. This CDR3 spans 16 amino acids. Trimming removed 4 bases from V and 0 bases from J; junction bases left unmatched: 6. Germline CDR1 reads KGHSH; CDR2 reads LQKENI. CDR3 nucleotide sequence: TGTGCCAGCTCACGGGACAGAGCAAATAGCAATCAGCCCCAGCATTTT. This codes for CASSRDRANSNQPQHF. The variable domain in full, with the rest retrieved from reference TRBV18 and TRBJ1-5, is NAGVMQNPRHLVRRRGQEARLRCSPMKGHSHVYWYRQLPEEGLKFMVYLQKENIIDESGMPKERFSAEFPKEGPSILRIQQVVRGDSAAYFCASSRDRANSNQPQHFGDGTRLSIL.

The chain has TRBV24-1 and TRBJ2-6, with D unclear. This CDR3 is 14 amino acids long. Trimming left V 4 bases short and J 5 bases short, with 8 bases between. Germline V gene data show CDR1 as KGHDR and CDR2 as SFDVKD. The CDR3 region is CATSDGERANVLTF. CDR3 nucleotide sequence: TGTGCCACCAGTGACGGTGAGCGGGCCAACGTCCTGACTTTC.

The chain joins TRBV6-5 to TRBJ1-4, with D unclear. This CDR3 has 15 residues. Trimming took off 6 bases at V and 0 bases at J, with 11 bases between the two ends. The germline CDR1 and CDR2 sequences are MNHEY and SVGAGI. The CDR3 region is CASRGPSTTNEKLFF. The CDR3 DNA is TGTGCCAGCAGGGGTCCTAGCACAACTAATGAAAAACTGTTTTTT.

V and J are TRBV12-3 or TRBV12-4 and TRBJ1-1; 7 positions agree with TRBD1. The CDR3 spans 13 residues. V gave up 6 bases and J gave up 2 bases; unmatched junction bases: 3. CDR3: CASSGTANTEAFF. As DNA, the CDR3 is TGTGCCAGCAGCGGGACAGCCAACACTGAAGCTTTCTTT.

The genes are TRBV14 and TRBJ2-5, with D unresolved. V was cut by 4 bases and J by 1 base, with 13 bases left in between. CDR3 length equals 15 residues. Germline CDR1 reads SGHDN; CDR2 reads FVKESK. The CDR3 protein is CASSPREAFQETQYF. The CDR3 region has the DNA TGTGCCAGCAGCCCTCGAGAAGCTTTCCAAGAGACCCAGTACTTC.